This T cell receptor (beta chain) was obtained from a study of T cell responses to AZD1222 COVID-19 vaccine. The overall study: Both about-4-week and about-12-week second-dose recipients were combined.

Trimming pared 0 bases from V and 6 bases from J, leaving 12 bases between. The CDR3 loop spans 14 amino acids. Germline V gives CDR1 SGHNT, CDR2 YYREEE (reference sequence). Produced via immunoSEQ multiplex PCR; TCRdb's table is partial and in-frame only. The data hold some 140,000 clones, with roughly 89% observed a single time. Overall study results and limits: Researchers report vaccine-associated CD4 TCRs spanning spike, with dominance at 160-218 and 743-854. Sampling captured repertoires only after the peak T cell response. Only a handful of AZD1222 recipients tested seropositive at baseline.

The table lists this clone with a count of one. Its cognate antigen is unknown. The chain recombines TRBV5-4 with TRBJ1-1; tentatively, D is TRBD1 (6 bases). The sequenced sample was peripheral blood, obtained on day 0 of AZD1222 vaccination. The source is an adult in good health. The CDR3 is CASSLAGTGSEAFF. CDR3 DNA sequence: TGTGCCAGCAGCTTGGCCGGAACAGGGTCTGAAGCTTTCTTT.